One TCR beta chain is described in this entry. The antigen this receptor binds is unknown. The input lacks base qualities; no much larger clone sits a single base away. The CDR3 regions of human TCRbeta chains were analyzed by immunosequencing. The authors' analysis ran thus. Repertoire TCRs were checked for matches against a reference library of SARS-CoV-2-specific TCRs that had been generated using the MIRA antigen-specificity platform. Breadth meant the fraction of unique TCRs that were SARS-CoV-2-associated, whereas depth meant the fraction of total T cells that were SARS-CoV-2-associated. Using the MIRA data, every spike-specific TCR was mapped to the spike region that the TCR reacted to and assigned to either a CD4 or a CD8 class. Log10-transformed breadth and depth values were compared by one-way ANOVA with Sidak's multiple comparisons tests. TCRdb re-hosts the immuneACCESS table, in-frame sequences only. Its copies lack some clones; in the studies checked, an unresolved V gene accounts for under half of them, and the cause for the rest is not known. The V and J calls and clone size were taken over from that table, and D and trimming were inferred from the DNA. Present in this sample are about 200,000 clones, about 86% of which were seen just once. The ten largest clones capture 7.7% of the sample.

These data originate in a study of T cell responses to AZD1222 COVID-19 vaccine (dated by TCRdb to about 2021). For the study in its entirety: AZD1222 recipients given second doses at about 4 weeks or at about 12 weeks were pooled, since spike-specific TCR depth and breadth were not found to differ between the two schedules. TCR sequencing covered more than 230 trial participants: 200 to 210 given two doses of AZD1222 and about 26 given two doses of MenACWY control vaccine. Trial participants were enrolled by age into subgroups of 18-55, 56-69 and 70-plus years, and about 150, 27 and 61 TCR-sequenced participants, respectively, were included in these subgroups.

The time point label for this specimen denotes: baseline before first vaccination. Vaccinee samples were obtained from the UK trials COV001 and COV002, which included a single-blind randomized controlled phase 2/3 trial of AZD1222 (ChAdOx1 nCoV-19) in healthy adults. For TCRbeta chain sequencing, PBMC samples from trial participants were taken at day 0 and at day 28 after the second dose. V gives up 0 bases and J gives up 6 bases, and the segment between their germline ends measures 11 bases. According to the germline V gene (reference sequence), CDR1 reads MNHNY and CDR2 reads SVGAGI. The CDR3 goes from the cysteine to the phenylalanine over 14 residues. Just CDR3 DNA is preserved here, 42 bases in frame from base 1. Beyond this particular receptor, the publication reports: In the small 56-69-year group, the increase in depth fell short of significance, most likely because of low power. CD4 TCRs associated with the vaccine covered the entire spike protein, and the dominant responses were in regions 160-218 and 743-854. Only a handful of AZD1222 recipients were SARS-CoV-2 seropositive at baseline, limiting conclusions about previously exposed vaccinees. After two AZD1222 doses, both the breadth and the depth of spike-specific TCRs were significantly higher than at day 0 and than in MenACWY recipients. Nearly half of unique spike-specific TCRs reportedly recognized epitopes outside regions mutated in the B.1.351 and B.1.1.7 variants. Participants were mostly white British and included more females than males, and it was suggested by the authors that clonal diversity may have been underestimated. No day 14 peak-response samples were available, so repertoires were characterized only after the peak T cell response.

Recombination joined TRBV6-6 with TRBJ1-2; the best D guess is TRBD1, with 5 bases matching. Sequences were derived from peripheral blood, sampled on day 0 of AZD1222 vaccination. This TCR came from an adult in good health. The CDR3: CASSYSGTENGYTF. The DNA sequence reads TGTGCCAGCAGTTACTCCGGGACGGAAAATGGCTACACCTTC.